Following are 5 T cell receptor beta chains from one sample sequenced in a study of T-cell reconstitution after alpha-beta-depleted transplantation in children. During its preparation, the TCRbeta library received unique molecular identifiers. TCRdb reprocessed the PCR reads via MiXCR and lists one record per CDR3 protein. The top ten clones hold roughly 3.9% of a sample with over 550,000 distinct CDR3 sequences, 10% to 13% of them seen once. The specimen comprised PBMCs from the stem cell graft donor, sampled from the stem cell graft. The source of these receptors is a human donor who donated a stem cell graft to a child with acute myeloid leukemia.

The chain joins TRBV20-1 to TRBJ1-2; D not certain. Trimming stripped 5 bases from V and 2 bases from J, with 12 bases between. The germline gives CDR1 DFQATT, CDR2 SNEGSKA (reference sequence). The CDR3 sequence is 13 residues long. The CDR3 DNA follows: TGCAGTGCTTCTCCGGGCGTCAACTATGGCTACACCTTC. Translating gives CSASPGVNYGYTF.

Ten or more counts support this clonotype. Relative to the germline gene, one junction end is altered; a read error may explain this. The genes are TRBV18 and TRBJ1-5; no clear D. The CDR3 has 13 amino acids. Germline V gene lookup returns CDR1 KGHSH and CDR2 LQKENI. This chain's CDR3 is CASSPDGNQPQHF. CDR3 nucleotide sequence: TGCGCCAGCAGCCCTGACGGTAATCAGCCCCAGCATTTT. The full variable domain, rest sourced from reference TRBV18 and TRBJ1-5, is NAGVMQNPRHLVRRRGQEARLRCSPMKGHSHVYWYRQLPEEGLKFMVYLQKENIIDESGMPKERFSAEFPKEGPSILRIQQVVRGDSAAYFCASSPDGNQPQHFGDGTRLSIL.

This clonotype was counted a few times. The CDR3 is CASSEGTSGSSYNEQFF. CDR3 nucleotide sequence: TGTGCCAGCAGCGAGGGGACTAGCGGGAGCTCCTACAATGAGCAGTTCTTC. The chain uses TRBV9 and TRBJ2-1, with TRBD2 matching 14 bases. The CDR3 runs 17 residues. J gave up 0 bases and V 3 bases, and 2 bases lay outside the gene matches. Germline V gene data show CDR1 as SGDLS and CDR2 as YYNGEE.

This clonotype was seen many times. The CDR3 region has the DNA TGTGCCAGCAGTGACAGATACCAAGAGACCCAGTACTTC. It is translated as CASSDRYQETQYF. The genes are TRBV25-1 and TRBJ2-5; no firm D call. The CDR3 has 13 amino acids. Per germline, CDR1 MGHDK and CDR2 SYGVNS. V shed 3 bases and J shed 0 bases, with 5 bases lying between them. Variable domain in full (rest from reference TRBV25-1 and TRBJ2-5): EADIYQTPRYLVIGTGKKITLECSQTMGHDKMYWYQQDPGMELHLIHYSYGVNSTEKGDLSSESTVSRIRTEHFPLTLESARPSHTSQYLCASSDRYQETQYFGPGTRLLVL.

This clonotype was recorded at least ten times. A junction boundary mismatches the germline segment, possibly from a read error. The J gene is TRBJ2-1, the V gene TRBV7-7; 12 bases map to TRBD2. Germline CDR1 reads SSHAT; CDR2 reads FNYEAQ (reference sequence). The CDR3 loop spans 15 amino acids. Written as DNA, the CDR3 is TGTGCTAGCAGCCCTCGGACTAGCGGGACCAATGAGCAGTTCTTC. It codes for CASSPRTSGTNEQFF.